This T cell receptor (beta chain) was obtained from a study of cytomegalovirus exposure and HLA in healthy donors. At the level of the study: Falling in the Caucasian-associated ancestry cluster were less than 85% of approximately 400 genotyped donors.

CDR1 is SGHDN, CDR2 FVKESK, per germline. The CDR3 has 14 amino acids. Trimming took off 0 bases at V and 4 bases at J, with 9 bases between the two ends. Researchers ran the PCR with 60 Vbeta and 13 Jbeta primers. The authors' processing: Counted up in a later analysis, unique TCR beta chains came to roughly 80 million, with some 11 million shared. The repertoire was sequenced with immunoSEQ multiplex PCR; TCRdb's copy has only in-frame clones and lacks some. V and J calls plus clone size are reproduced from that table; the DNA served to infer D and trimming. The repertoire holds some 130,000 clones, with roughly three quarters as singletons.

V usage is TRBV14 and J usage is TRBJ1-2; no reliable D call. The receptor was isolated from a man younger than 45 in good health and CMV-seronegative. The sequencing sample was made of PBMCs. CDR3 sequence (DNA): TGTGCCAGCAGCCAAGAGCGGGCCACCTATGGCTACACCTTC. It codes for CASSQERATYGYTF.